A single count supports the clone carrying this TCR beta chain. How the authors handled the data: Amplification of reference gene primers was used by the study to estimate nucleated cell counts. TCRdb's table, derived via immunoSEQ multiplex PCR, lists solely in-frame clones and lacks some. V, J and clone size reflect that table, while D and trimming were determined from the DNA. The sample shows about 190,000 clones, about 88% of them seen only once. This entry is derived from a study of blood T cell repertoires in COVID-19. Study in general: The study drew acute and convalescent COVID-19 samples from the United States, Italy and Spain. In each case, the material was cDNA or gDNA derived from T cells, B-cell-depleted T cells, or PBMCs.

The CDR3 consists of 11 residues. The germline V gene has CDR1 MNHEY and CDR2 SMNVEV (reference sequence). The V end was cut by 3 bases, the J end by 6 bases, with 4 bases between. This TCR derives from a woman aged 25 to 45 with active or convalescent COVID-19. This chain uses TRBV27 with TRBJ2-3; no reliable D call. The sample was peripheral blood. In DNA form, the CDR3 reads TGTGCCAGCAGTTTCGGGGATACGCAGTATTTT. Amino acid sequence: CASSFGDTQYF.